A single sample gave rise to the 25 T cell receptor beta chains below, sequenced in a study of T cell responses to AZD1222 COVID-19 vaccine (dated by TCRdb to about 2021). In light of the paper, this sample's time point label describes: baseline before first vaccination. Library preparation employed the immunoSEQ multiplex PCR assay. The table comes from immuneACCESS by way of TCRdb, which keeps in-frame sequences with V and J called. Part of the clones is missing from these tables; in studies checked, under half for an unresolved V gene and the rest for unknown reasons. Recorded for this sample are around 160,000 clones; about 93% of them occurred a single time. The ten largest account for under 2% of the sample. Source: peripheral blood, taken on day 0 of AZD1222 vaccination. These receptor sequences come from an adult in good health.

This rearrangement joins TRBV5-4 to TRBJ2-5; TRBD1 might be the D (6 bases). Looked up from germline, CDR1 is SGHNT and CDR2 is YYREEE (reference sequence). V lost 6 bases to trimming and J lost 3 bases, with 15 bases between them. CDR3 length: 14 amino acids. CDR3 amino acids: CASTIRGREETQYF. The CDR3 nucleotides are TGTGCCAGCACCATCAGGGGAAGAGAAGAGACCCAGTACTTC.

In nucleotides, the CDR3 is TGTGCCAGCAGCTTCATTACGGGGTCCACTGAAGCTTTCTTT. It yields the protein CASSFITGSTEAFF. The chain joins TRBV7-2 to TRBJ1-1; D gene unclear. Trimming removed 3 bases from V and 4 bases from J, with 12 bases in between. CDR3 length: 14 amino acids. Germline-derived CDR1 and CDR2 are SGHTA and FQGNSA.

The genes are TRBV5-1 and TRBJ2-7; D might be TRBD1 (5 bases). This CDR3 spans 14 amino acids. CDR1 SGHRS and CDR2 YFSETQ come from the germline V gene. With 0 bases removed from V and 6 bases from J, the gap between germline ends came to 13 bases. The CDR3 sequence: CASSLVGHGSEQYF. The CDR3 nucleotides read TGCGCCAGCAGCTTGGTAGGACACGGAAGCGAGCAGTACTTC.

The rearrangement uses TRBV5-1 and TRBJ2-2, with 8 bases that match TRBD2. Trimming removed 0 bases from V and 5 bases from J; junction bases left unmatched: 12. There are 18 residues in the CDR3. The germline CDR1 and CDR2 sequences are SGHRS and YFSETQ. The DNA for the CDR3 is TGCGCCAGCAGCTTGGATTCCCGACTAGCGAGAGGGACCGGGGAGCTGTTTTTT. Amino acid sequence: CASSLDSRLARGTGELFF.

The chain uses TRBV5-1 and TRBJ1-2; 9 nucleotides align to TRBD1. This CDR3 has 14 residues. Germline V gene data show CDR1 as SGHRS and CDR2 as YFSETQ. Trimming at V came to 7 bases and at J to 4 bases, leaving 8 bases not matched to a gene. The CDR3 sequence is CASGRDRVSYGYTF. The DNA of the CDR3 is TGCGCCAGCGGGCGGGACAGGGTTTCCTATGGCTACACCTTC. The full variable domain, completed using reference TRBV5-1 and TRBJ1-2, is KAGVTQTPRYLIKTRGQQVTLSCSPISGHRSVSWYQQTPGQGLQFLFEYFSETQRNKGNFPGRFSGRQFSNSRSEMNVSTLELGDSALYLCASGRDRVSYGYTFGSGTRLTVV.

This chain links TRBV6-5 with TRBJ1-4; D gene uncertain. This CDR3 contains 14 residues. V dropped 2 bases and J dropped 7 bases, with 11 bases sitting between them. The germline gives CDR1 MNHEY, CDR2 SVGAGI. The CDR3 protein is CASSYEFGSEKLFF. The CDR3 DNA sequence: TGTGCCAGCAGTTACGAGTTTGGTAGTGAAAAACTGTTTTTT.

CDR3 DNA sequence: TGTGCCAGTAACCAGGGGGACACCGGGGAGCTGTTTTTT. Translated, it gives CASNQGDTGELFF. The chain uses TRBV19 and TRBJ2-2; 7 bases agree with TRBD1. The length of the CDR3 is 13 residues. Germline CDR1 is LNHDA and CDR2 is SQIVND (reference sequence). Unmatched junction bases numbered 2, after V lost 7 bases and J lost 3 bases.

This chain joins TRBV20-1 and TRBJ1-1; D is unresolved. The CDR3 has 11 residues. Germline CDR1 DFQATT, CDR2 SNEGSKA (reference sequence). Trimming cost V 2 bases and J 3 bases, with 4 bases left between them. The CDR3 spells CSARTDTEAFF. The CDR3 DNA reads TGCAGTGCTAGAACGGACACTGAAGCTTTCTTT.

V is TRBV27 and J is TRBJ1-2, with TRBD1 as a possible D gene (5 bases). In germline, CDR1 is MNHEY, CDR2 SMNVEV (reference sequence). Trimming took off 4 bases at V and 4 bases at J, with 7 bases between the two ends. The CDR3 loop spans 12 amino acids. The CDR3 is CASSSTAYGYTF. The CDR3, as DNA: TGTGCCAGCAGTTCGACAGCCTATGGCTACACCTTC.

The rearrangement joins TRBV7-9 to TRBJ2-5, with D perhaps TRBD1 or TRBD2 (5 bases each). The CDR3 consists of 14 residues. Looked up from germline, CDR1 is SEHNR and CDR2 is FQNEAQ (reference sequence). Between the trimmed V and J ends, which lost 1 base and 3 bases, there was a span of 9 bases. The CDR3 region has the DNA TGTGCCAGCAGCTTAGATTGGGGGAAAGAGACCCAGTACTTC. Protein product: CASSLDWGKETQYF.

The chain combines TRBV11-2 with TRBJ1-3; D is unresolved. The CDR3 loop spans 15 amino acids. Between the trimmed V and J ends, which lost 1 base and 4 bases, there was a span of 11 bases. Germline-derived CDR1 and CDR2 are SGHAT and FQNNGV. CDR3 loop: CASSLVPFVGNTIYF. The CDR3 coding sequence is TGTGCCAGCAGCTTAGTACCATTTGTCGGAAACACCATATATTTT.

This chain links TRBV27 with TRBJ1-3; no reliable D call. The germline V and J ends were trimmed by 6 bases and 0 bases, with 6 bases remaining between them. Germline CDR1 MNHEY, CDR2 SMNVEV (reference sequence). The length of the CDR3 is 13 residues. The CDR3 DNA sequence: TGTGCCAGCAGGAGCCTCTCTGGAAACACCATATATTTT. As protein: CASRSLSGNTIYF.

This clone was counted a single time. The genes are TRBV6-1 and TRBJ2-1; D is perhaps TRBD1 or TRBD2 (5 bases each). The CDR3 covers 14 residues. The ends were cut back, 2 bases at V and 12 bases at J, with 17 bases in the middle. Per germline, CDR1 MNHNS and CDR2 SASEGT. CDR3 residues: CASSEHPGPSTQFF. CDR3 DNA sequence: TGTGCCAGCAGTGAACATCCGGGACCATCGACGCAGTTCTTC.

The V and J genes are TRBV13 and TRBJ2-7; a possible D gene is TRBD2 (6 bases). The ends were cut back, 8 bases at V and 0 bases at J, with 14 bases in the middle. CDR3 length: 14 residues. CDR1 is PRHDT, CDR2 FYEKMQ, per germline (reference sequence). The CDR3 nucleotides are TGTGCCAGCCGAAAATCCGGGAGCTCCTACGAGCAGTACTTC. This gives the protein CASRKSGSSYEQYF.

J is TRBJ2-1 and V is TRBV5-4; TRBD1 matches at 9 bases. Looked up from germline, CDR1 is SGHNT and CDR2 is YYREEE (reference sequence). Unmatched junction bases numbered 9, after V lost 4 bases and J lost 7 bases. The CDR3 extends over 15 amino acids. CDR3: CASSTRDRDDNEQFF. The CDR3 DNA is TGTGCCAGCAGCACCCGGGACAGGGATGATAATGAGCAGTTCTTC.

This rearrangement joins TRBV6-5 to TRBJ1-6; D gene uncertain. Trimming removed 3 bases from V and 0 bases from J, with 9 bases in between. The CDR3 length is 16 residues. Germline lookup yields CDR1 MNHEY and CDR2 SVGAGI. CDR3 nucleotide sequence: TGTGCCAGCAGTTATGAGGGAGCCTCCTATAATTCACCCCTCCACTTT. Encoded protein: CASSYEGASYNSPLHF.

This rearrangement joins TRBV6-5 to TRBJ2-2, with 7 bases identical to TRBD1. V gave up 0 bases and J gave up 4 bases; unmatched junction bases: 5. The CDR3 is made up of 16 amino acids. Per the germline V gene, CDR1 is MNHEY and CDR2 is SVGAGI. CDR3 coding DNA: TGTGCCAGCAGTTACTCAACGACAGGGACCACCGGGGAGCTGTTTTTT. Amino acids: CASSYSTTGTTGELFF.

This chain uses TRBV6-1 with TRBJ2-7; no clear D gene. CDR3 length equals 16 residues. Germline V gene data show CDR1 as MNHNS and CDR2 as SASEGT. Trimming removed 0 bases at V and 4 bases at J, with 16 bases between. The CDR3 coding sequence is TGTGCCAGCAGTGAAGCCTTGTCGTCTACACGGTACGAGCAGTACTTC. Protein: CASSEALSSTRYEQYF.

In its sample, this clone was seen a few times. This chain uses TRBV7-2 with TRBJ1-6; the D gene is possibly TRBD1 (6 bases). CDR3 length equals 14 residues. The V and J ends lost 2 bases and 9 bases respectively, with 11 bases between them. In germline, CDR1 is SGHTA, CDR2 FQGNSA. The CDR3 nucleotides read TGTGCCAGCAGCTTAACCACAGGGCGTTCACCCCTCCACTTT. Its translation: CASSLTTGRSPLHF.

The rearrangement uses TRBV7-9 and TRBJ1-6; tentative D call: TRBD1 (5 bases). The CDR3 loop spans 14 amino acids. V lost 3 bases, J lost 2 bases, and 5 bases lay in between. Germline CDR1 reads SEHNR; CDR2 reads FQNEAQ (reference sequence). The CDR3 DNA reads TGTGCCAGCAGCTTGGACACCTATAATTCACCCCTCCACTTT. It encodes CASSLDTYNSPLHF.

This clone was seen more than once but under ten times. The CDR3 loop reads CASSLDFGQGANYGYTF. The CDR3 nucleotides read TGTGCCAGCAGCTTAGATTTTGGACAGGGGGCTAACTATGGCTACACCTTC. The chain links TRBV11-2 to TRBJ1-2; TRBD1 matches 10 bases. The CDR3 spans 17 residues. The junction had 4 bases not matched to a gene; V was cut back by 0 bases and J by 0 bases. The germline V gene encodes CDR1 SGHAT and CDR2 FQNNGV.

The V gene is TRBV7-8, the J gene TRBJ1-3; 10 bases fit TRBD1. Per the germline V gene, CDR1 is SGHVS and CDR2 is FQNEAQ. Unmatched junction bases numbered 5, after V lost 5 bases and J lost 1 base. The CDR3 covers 16 residues. DNA for the CDR3: TGTGCCAGCAGCCCGGGACAGGGGAGGTCTGGAAACACCATATATTTT. Its protein is CASSPGQGRSGNTIYF.

The rearrangement joins TRBV19 to TRBJ2-3; 11 nucleotides match TRBD2. The V segment lost 4 bases and the J segment 0 bases; nucleotides outside the gene matches: 3. The germline CDR1 and CDR2 sequences are LNHDA and SQIVND (reference sequence). CDR3 length equals 16 residues. The CDR3 DNA reads TGTGCCAGTAGTAAGGGACTAGCGGCTAGCACAGATACGCAGTATTTT. Amino acids: CASSKGLAASTDTQYF.

The V call is TRBV18, the J call TRBJ2-5, with 7 positions matching TRBD1. V lost 6 bases, J lost 1 base, and 5 bases stayed unmatched. The CDR3 consists of 14 residues. Germline V gives CDR1 KGHSH, CDR2 LQKENI. CDR3 nucleotides: TGTGCCAGCTCCAGACAGGGTACCCAAGAGACCCAGTACTTC. Residues: CASSRQGTQETQYF. The full variable domain, with the rest looked up from reference TRBV18 and TRBJ2-5, is NAGVMQNPRHLVRRRGQEARLRCSPMKGHSHVYWYRQLPEEGLKFMVYLQKENIIDESGMPKERFSAEFPKEGPSILRIQQVVRGDSAAYFCASSRQGTQETQYFGPGTRLLVL.

The rearrangement joins TRBV7-9 to TRBJ2-1, with TRBD2 matching over 9 bases. The CDR3 covers 16 residues. Germline V gene data show CDR1 as SEHNR and CDR2 as FQNEAQ (reference sequence). V was pared by 3 bases and J by 0 bases, with 3 bases of the junction left unmatched. The DNA for the CDR3 is TGTGCCAGCAGCTTCGTTAGCGGGAGCTCCTACAATGAGCAGTTCTTC. This gives the protein CASSFVSGSSYNEQFF. The full variable domain, with the rest looked up from reference TRBV7-9 and TRBJ2-1, is DTGVSQNPRHKITKRGQNVTFRCDPISEHNRLYWYRQTLGQGPEFLTYFQNEAQLEKSRLLSDRFSAERPKGSFSTLEIQRTEQGDSAMYLCASSFVSGSSYNEQFFGPGTRLTVL.